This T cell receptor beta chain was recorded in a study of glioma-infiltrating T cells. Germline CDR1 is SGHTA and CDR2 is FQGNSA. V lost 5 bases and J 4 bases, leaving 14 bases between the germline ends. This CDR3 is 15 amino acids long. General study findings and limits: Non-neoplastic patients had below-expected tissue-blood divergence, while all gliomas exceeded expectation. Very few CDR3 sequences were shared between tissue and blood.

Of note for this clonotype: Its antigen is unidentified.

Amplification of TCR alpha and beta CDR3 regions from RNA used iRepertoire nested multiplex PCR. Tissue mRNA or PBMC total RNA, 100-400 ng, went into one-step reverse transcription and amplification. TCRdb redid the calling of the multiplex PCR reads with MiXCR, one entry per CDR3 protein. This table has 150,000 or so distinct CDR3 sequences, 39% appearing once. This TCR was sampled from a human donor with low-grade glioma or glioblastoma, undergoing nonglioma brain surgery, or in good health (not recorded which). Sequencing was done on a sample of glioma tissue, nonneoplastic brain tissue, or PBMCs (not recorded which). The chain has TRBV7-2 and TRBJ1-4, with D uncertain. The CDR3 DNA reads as TGTGCCAGCAGCCTAAGGGTGGCAGTTAATGAAAAACTGTTTTTT. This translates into CASSLRVAVNEKLFF.